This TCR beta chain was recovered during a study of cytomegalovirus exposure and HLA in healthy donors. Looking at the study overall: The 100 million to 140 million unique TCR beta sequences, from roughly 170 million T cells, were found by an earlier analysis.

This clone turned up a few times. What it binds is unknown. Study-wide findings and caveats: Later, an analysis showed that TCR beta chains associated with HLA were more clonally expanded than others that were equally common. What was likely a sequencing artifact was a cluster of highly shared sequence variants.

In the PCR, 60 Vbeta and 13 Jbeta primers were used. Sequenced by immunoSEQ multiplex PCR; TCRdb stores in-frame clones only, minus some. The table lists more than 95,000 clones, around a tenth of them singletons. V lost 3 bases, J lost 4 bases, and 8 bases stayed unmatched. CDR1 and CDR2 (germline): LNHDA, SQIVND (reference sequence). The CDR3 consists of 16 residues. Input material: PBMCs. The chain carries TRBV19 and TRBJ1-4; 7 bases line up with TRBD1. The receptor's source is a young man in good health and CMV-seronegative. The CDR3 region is CASSIDRAGLNEKLFF. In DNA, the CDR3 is TGTGCCAGTAGTATCGACAGGGCGGGCCTTAATGAAAAACTGTTTTTT. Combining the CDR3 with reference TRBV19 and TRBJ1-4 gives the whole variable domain DGGITQSPKYLFRKEGQNVTLSCEQNLNHDAMYWYRQDPGQGLRLIYYSQIVNDFQKGDIAEGYSVSREKKESFPLTVTSAQKNPTAFYLCASSIDRAGLNEKLFFGSGTQLSVL.